This section outlines one T cell receptor (beta chain) sequence together with its context. What it binds is not known. Donors sampled were nominally healthy, though unrecorded immune exposures were likely. 13 Jbeta primers and 60 Vbeta primers were used for the PCR. TCRdb's table, derived via immunoSEQ multiplex PCR, lists solely in-frame clones and lacks some. The data contain about 130,000 clones, 70% to 90% of them seen just once; the ten biggest clones take up almost 6%. This entry is derived from a study of cytomegalovirus exposure and HLA in healthy donors. Study-wide results and caveats: No immune exposure information besides CMV serostatus was available. In a later analysis, HLA-C alleles had the fewest associated TCRs, DRB1 alleles the most.

This sequence was found in a woman in her 40s in good health and CMV-seropositive. The source material was PBMCs.

For the CDR3, the DNA is TGTGCCAGTAGTACCACGACTAGCGGGAGGGCCTATGAGCAGTTCTTC. It translates to CASSTTTSGRAYEQFF. The chain carries TRBV19 and TRBJ2-1, with 14 bases aligning to TRBD2. The CDR3 has 16 residues. The ends lost 4 bases at V and 8 bases at J; junction bases unmatched: 7. The germline V gene encodes CDR1 LNHDA and CDR2 SQIVND (reference sequence).